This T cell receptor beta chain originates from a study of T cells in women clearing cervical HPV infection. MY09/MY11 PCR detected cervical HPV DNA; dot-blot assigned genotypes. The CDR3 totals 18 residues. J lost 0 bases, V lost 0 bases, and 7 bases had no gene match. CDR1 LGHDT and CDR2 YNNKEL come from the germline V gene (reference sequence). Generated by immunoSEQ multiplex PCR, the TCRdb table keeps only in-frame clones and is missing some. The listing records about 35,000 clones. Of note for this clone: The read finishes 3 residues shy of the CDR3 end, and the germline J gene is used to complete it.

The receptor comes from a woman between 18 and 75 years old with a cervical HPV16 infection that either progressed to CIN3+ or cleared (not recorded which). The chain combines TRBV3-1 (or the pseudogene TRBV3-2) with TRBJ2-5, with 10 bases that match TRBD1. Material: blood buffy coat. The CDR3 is CASSQDWEDRGYQETQYF. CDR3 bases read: TGTGCCAGCAGCCAAGATTGGGAGGACAGGGGGTACCAAGAGACC.